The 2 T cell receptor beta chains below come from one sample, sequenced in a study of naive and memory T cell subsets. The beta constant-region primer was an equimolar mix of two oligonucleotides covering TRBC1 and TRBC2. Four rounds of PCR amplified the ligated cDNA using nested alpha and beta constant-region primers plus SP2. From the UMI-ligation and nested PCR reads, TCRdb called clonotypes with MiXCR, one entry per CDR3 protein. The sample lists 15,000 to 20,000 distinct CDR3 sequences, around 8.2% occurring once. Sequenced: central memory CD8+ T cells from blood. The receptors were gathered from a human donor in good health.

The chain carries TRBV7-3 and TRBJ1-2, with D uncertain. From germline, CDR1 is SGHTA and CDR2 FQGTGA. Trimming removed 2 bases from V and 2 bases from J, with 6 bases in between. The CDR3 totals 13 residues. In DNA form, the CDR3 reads TGTGCCAGCAGCTTAGATGGGAACTATGGCTACACCTTC. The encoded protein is CASSLDGNYGYTF.

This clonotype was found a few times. The CDR3 region is CASSDPQDQNTGELFF. The CDR3 DNA is TGTGCCAGCAGTGACCCCCAGGACCAGAACACCGGGGAGCTGTTTTTT. V is TRBV25-1 and J is TRBJ2-2; D is uncertain. CDR1 MGHDK and CDR2 SYGVNS come from the germline V gene. This CDR3 is built from 16 residues. The V end was cut by 3 bases, the J end by 1 base, with 12 bases between.